These T cell receptor beta chains were read from a single sample in a study of blood T cells in healthy people across ages. TCRdb independently ran MiXCR on the 5' RACE reads; one entry per CDR3 protein. The table has fewer than 900,000 distinct CDR3 sequences, 30% to 45% seen once. The sample comprised blood. Every receptor here comes from a man between 18 and 35 years old in good health. CDR3s include the opening cysteine and the closing phenylalanine or tryptophan. D genes are given only for firm matches. A row's size may be missing; if present it is once, few, many or a size class.

>TRBV5-1|15|NA|NA|TRBJ1-2
CAGSLAGEANYGYTF
TGCGCCGGCAGCTTGGCCGGAGAAGCTAACTATGGCTACACCTTC
>TRBV14|15|NA|NA|TRBJ2-3
CASSSQTAAGDTQYF
TGTGCCAGCAGCTCCCAAACCGCAGCGGGAGATACGCAGTATTTT
>TRBV5-4|14|NA|few|TRBJ1-1
CASSRPGPNTEAFF
TGTGCCAGCAGCCGGCCCGGACCGAACACTGAAGCTTTCTTT
>TRBV20-1|15|NA|once|TRBJ1-1
CSARDRGGKGAEAFF
TGCAGTGCTAGAGATCGTGGAGGGAAGGGGGCTGAAGCTTTCTTT
>TRBV14|17|NA|NA|TRBJ1-1
CASSQVLLARSNTEAFF
TGTGCCAGCAGCCAAGTCCTGCTGGCGCGATCGAACACTGAAGCTTTCTTT
>TRBV28|15|NA|few|TRBJ1-4
CASSSSGLGHEKLFF
TGTGCCAGCAGTTCCTCAGGCTTGGGGCATGAAAAACTGTTTTTT
>TRBV6-2/TRBV6-3|15|NA|NA|TRBJ2-7
CAAQVGDQASYEQYF
TGTGCCGCCCAGGTAGGCGATCAGGCCTCCTACGAGCAGTACTTC
>TRBV12-3/TRBV12-4|17|TRBD1|NA|TRBJ2-1
CASRWGQGRSSYNEQFF
TGTGCCAGCAGGTGGGGACAGGGGCGTAGCTCCTACAATGAGCAGTTCTTC
>TRBV25-1|16|TRBD2|NA|TRBJ2-1
CASSEWGSGSYNEQFF
TGTGCCAGCAGTGAATGGGGTAGCGGGTCCTACAATGAGCAGTTCTTC
>TRBV5-1|16|NA|few|TRBJ2-2
CASSPREALNTGELFF
TGCGCCAGCAGCCCTCGGGAAGCGCTGAACACCGGGGAGCTGTTTTTT
>TRBV7-9|14|NA|NA|TRBJ2-1
CASTLDSAYNEQFF
TGTGCCAGCACCTTGGACAGCGCCTACAATGAGCAGTTCTTC
>TRBV20-1|15|NA|NA|TRBJ1-5
CSASRGERSNQPQHF
TGCAGTGCTAGTCGGGGGGAAAGAAGCAATCAGCCCCAGCATTTT
>TRBV27|14|NA|few|TRBJ1-2
CASSLGGRGYGYTF
TGTGCCAGCAGTTTGGGTGGGCGGGGCTATGGCTACACCTTC
>TRBV12-3/TRBV12-4|13|NA|many|TRBJ2-3
CASTRGWADTQYF
TGTGCCAGCACTCGGGGATGGGCGGATACGCAGTATTTT
>TRBV3-1|13|NA|few|TRBJ1-1
CASSQVRGNEAFF
TGTGCCAGCAGCCAGGTTAGGGGGAACGAAGCTTTCTTT
>TRBV19|13|NA|NA|TRBJ1-5
CASSPGTVQPQHF
TGTGCCAGTAGTCCAGGGACGGTACAGCCCCAGCATTTT
>TRBV20-1|14|NA|many|TRBJ2-5
CSAVRTDLQETQYF
TGCAGTGCTGTCCGGACAGACCTACAAGAGACCCAGTACTTC
>TRBV20-1|14|TRBD2|NA|TRBJ2-4
CSAPKSQGGNIQYF
TGCAGTGCTCCTAAGAGTCAGGGAGGGAACATTCAGTACTTC
>TRBV9|13|NA|few|TRBJ1-1
CASSPDGKTEAFF
TGTGCCAGCAGCCCGGACGGAAAAACTGAAGCTTTCTTT
>TRBV20-1|18|TRBD2|few|TRBJ2-3
CSARALIDERGGRDTQYF
TGCAGTGCTAGGGCTCTGATCGATGAGCGGGGGGGCCGAGATACGCAGTATTTT
>TRBV6-1|14|NA|once|TRBJ2-7
CASSALVLDNEQYF
TGTGCCAGCAGTGCGCTGGTTTTGGACAATGAGCAGTACTTC
>TRBV7-9|13|NA|NA|TRBJ2-2
CASSPRKTGELFF
TGTGCCAGCAGCCCCAGAAAAACCGGGGAGCTGTTTTTT
>TRBV7-9|14|NA|NA|TRBJ1-4
CASSQGQGWEKLFF
TGTGCCAGCAGCCAAGGGCAGGGTTGGGAAAAACTGTTTTTT
>TRBV4-1|15|TRBD1|NA|TRBJ2-7
CASSQETGGLYEQYF
TGCGCCAGCAGCCAAGAGACAGGGGGCTTATACGAGCAGTACTTC
>TRBV6-5|15|NA|few|TRBJ2-7
CASSLTGHLTYEQYF
TGTGCCAGCAGTTTAACGGGACACCTTACCTACGAGCAGTACTTC
>TRBV20-1|12|NA|NA|TRBJ1-2
CSATSGGDGYTF
TGCAGCGCAACGTCGGGGGGCGATGGCTACACCTTC
>TRBV29-1|10|NA|many|TRBJ2-5
CSVLRETQYF
TGCAGCGTTCTAAGAGAGACCCAGTACTTC
>TRBV3-1|16|TRBD1|NA|TRBJ1-4
CASSQDFRGLEEKLFF
TGTGCCAGCAGCCAAGATTTCAGGGGGCTGGAGGAAAAACTGTTTTTT
>TRBV12-3/TRBV12-4|13|TRBD1|many|TRBJ1-2
CASQTGTGVGYTF
TGTGCCAGTCAGACCGGGACAGGGGTCGGCTACACCTTC
>TRBV4-1|14|TRBD1|NA|TRBJ1-5
CASSQVGTGGSQHF
TGCGCCAGCAGCCAAGTCGGGACAGGGGGATCCCAGCATTTT
>TRBV10-3|15|NA|NA|TRBJ1-5
CAISAAPGGNQPQHF
TGTGCCATCAGTGCAGCACCGGGGGGCAATCAGCCCCAGCATTTT
>TRBV7-9|14|NA|NA|TRBJ2-7
CASSHPTKTYEQYF
TGTGCCAGCAGCCACCCGACAAAAACCTACGAGCAGTACTTC